This passage covers 15 T cell receptor beta chains from one sample sequenced in a study of T and B cells in COVID-19 patients. Multiplex PCR with BIOMED2 TRB-A/B primer pools amplified TRB rearrangements. TCRdb recomputed calls from the multiplex PCR reads with MiXCR, one row per CDR3 protein. The sample consists of around 21,000 distinct CDR3 sequences, roughly 29% of them appearing once. From blood, roughly 250-500 ng of genomic DNA served as TRB template. Source material: blood. The receptors come from a human donor who had recovered from COVID-19.

This clonotype has at least ten counts. Here the CDR3 reads CAISDGQNEKLFF. Here the CDR3 DNA reads TGTGCCATCAGTGACGGACAGAATGAAAAACTGTTTTTT. The chain recombines TRBV10-3 with TRBJ1-4, with a possible D match to TRBD1 (6 bases). The V end was cut by 3 bases, the J end by 5 bases, with 7 bases between. The CDR3 is 13 amino acids. Per the germline V gene, CDR1 is ENHRY and CDR2 is SYGVKD.

The rearrangement uses TRBV4-2 and TRBJ2-3; TRBD1 or TRBD2 may be the D gene (6 bases each). The CDR3 sequence is 15 residues long. The V gene lost 1 base and the J gene lost 6 bases, with 14 bases spanning the gap. Per the germline V gene, CDR1 is LGHNA and CDR2 is YNFKEQ. The CDR3 sequence is CASSQVGGPHDTQYF. The CDR3 region has the DNA TGTGCCAGCAGCCAAGTTGGGGGGCCTCACGATACGCAGTATTTT.

The chain recombines TRBV12-3 or TRBV12-4 with TRBJ1-1, with D perhaps TRBD1 (6 bases). The V and J ends lost 5 bases and 1 base respectively, with 8 bases between them. The length of the CDR3 is 13 residues. CDR3 sequence reads: CASSLTGNTEAFF. CDR3 nucleotide sequence: TGTGCCAGCAGTCTGACAGGGAACACTGAAGCTTTCTTT.

The V call is TRBV12-3 or TRBV12-4, the J call TRBJ2-7; D is unresolved. V dropped 6 bases and J dropped 3 bases, with 15 bases sitting between them. The CDR3 consists of 14 residues. CDR3 loop: CASRPRASHYEQYF. In nucleotides, the CDR3 is TGTGCCAGCAGACCCCGGGCCTCACACTACGAGCAGTACTTC.

The chain couples TRBV6-4 to TRBJ2-1, with D maybe TRBD2 (5 bases). The germline V gene has CDR1 MRHNA and CDR2 SNTAGT. Trimming left V 5 bases short and J 6 bases short, with 11 bases between. The CDR3 extends over 13 amino acids. In nucleotides, the CDR3 is TGTGCCAGCAGTTCCGAAGGAGGCAATGAGCAGTTCTTC. Protein product: CASSSEGGNEQFF.

By share, this clonotype counts as medium-sized (0.01 to 0.1%). The chain combines TRBV11-3 with TRBJ2-1; TRBD2 might be the D (6 bases). Trimming took off 0 bases at V and 0 bases at J, with 15 bases between the two ends. CDR1 and CDR2 (germline): SGHNT, YENEEA. CDR3 length: 18 amino acids. The CDR3 region has the DNA TGTGCCAGCAGCTTAGATCAGGCGGGGTCCAGCTCCTACAATGAGCAGTTCTTC. It yields the protein CASSLDQAGSSSYNEQFF.

The V call is TRBV7-9, the J call TRBJ2-1; TRBD2 is a possible D gene (6 bases). Germline CDR1 SEHNR, CDR2 FQNEAQ (reference sequence). Trimming stripped 3 bases from V and 8 bases from J, with 8 bases between. The CDR3 covers 12 residues. The CDR3 spells CASSFTSYEQFF. Written as DNA, the CDR3 is TGTGCCAGCAGCTTTACTAGCTATGAGCAGTTCTTC.

This chain links TRBV5-1 with TRBJ2-5; D is undetermined. Germline V gives CDR1 SGHRS, CDR2 YFSETQ. The germline V and J ends were trimmed by 4 bases and 1 base, with 11 bases remaining between them. The CDR3 extends over 14 amino acids. CDR3 nucleotides: TGCGCCAGCAGCGTTCATTTGGTCCAAGAGACCCAGTACTTC. It specifies CASSVHLVQETQYF. Together with reference TRBV5-1 and TRBJ2-5, the CDR3 gives the full variable domain: KAGVTQTPRYLIKTRGQQVTLSCSPISGHRSVSWYQQTPGQGLQFLFEYFSETQRNKGNFPGRFSGRQFSNSRSEMNVSTLELGDSALYLCASSVHLVQETQYFGPGTRLLVL.

Comment on this clonotype: A much larger clone sits a single nucleotide away, making a read error possible. V usage is TRBV5-1 and J usage is TRBJ2-7, with 7 bases that match TRBD1. The CDR3 is 14 residues long. Germline V lookup: CDR1 SGHRS, CDR2 YFSETQ. V dropped 0 bases and J dropped 3; count of bases not matched to a gene: 3. Written as DNA, the CDR3 is TGCGCCAGCAGCTTGGGACAGGGCATCTACGAGCAGTACTTC. Encoded protein: CASSLGQGIYEQYF. The full variable domain, its missing parts supplied by reference TRBV5-1 and TRBJ2-7, is KAGVTQTPRYLIKTRGQQVTLSCSPISGHRSVSWYQQTPGQGLQFLFEYFSETQRNKGNFPGRFSGRQFSNSRSEMNVSTLELGDSALYLCASSLGQGIYEQYFGPGTRLTVT.

This clonotype has a count of ten or more. CDR3 protein: CASSLYDSSGDTQYF. DNA of the CDR3: TGTGCCAGCAGTTTGTATGATAGCAGCGGAGATACGCAGTATTTT. The rearrangement links TRBV12-3 or TRBV12-4 to TRBJ2-3; the D gene is possibly TRBD2 (5 bases). Trimming took 3 bases from V and 5 from J, leaving 15 bases between them. The CDR3 has 15 amino acids.

Ten or more counts support this clonotype. The CDR3 loop is CAISEPGGSLNTQYF. The DNA for the CDR3 is TGTGCCATCAGTGAGCCCGGGGGCTCACTAAATACGCAGTATTTT. The rearrangement links TRBV10-3 to TRBJ2-3; D is perhaps TRBD1 or TRBD2 (6 bases each). Germline assignment: CDR1 ENHRY and CDR2 SYGVKD. The CDR3 contains 15 residues. The V gene lost 2 bases and the J gene lost 7 bases, with 16 bases spanning the gap.

CDR3 nucleotide sequence: TGTGCCAGTAGTCCGCCCCCGGGACAGGGTTCCTACGAGCAGTACTTC. It is translated as CASSPPPGQGSYEQYF. This chain uses TRBV19 with TRBJ2-7, with 9 bases that match TRBD1. This CDR3 is 16 amino acids long. J lost 1 base, V lost 5 bases, and 9 bases had no gene match. Germline V gives CDR1 LNHDA, CDR2 SQIVND (reference sequence).

The chain joins TRBV6-5 to TRBJ1-1; D uncertain. Trimming took 0 bases from V and 5 from J, leaving 13 bases between them. This CDR3 is built from 15 residues. Germline CDR1 MNHEY, CDR2 SVGAGI. In DNA, the CDR3 is TGTGCCAGCAGTTACTCGGGAATTAGTGCAACTGAAGCTTTCTTT. Encoded protein: CASSYSGISATEAFF.

The chain carries TRBV5-6 and TRBJ2-1; 8 bases line up with TRBD2. The CDR3 is 15 amino acids. CDR1 and CDR2 from the germline V gene are SGHDT and YYEEEE. The ends lost 5 bases at V and 1 base at J; junction bases unmatched: 5. As DNA, the CDR3 is TGTGCCAGCAGTCCGGGGGGGCGTTCCTACAATGAGCAGTTCTTC. It encodes CASSPGGRSYNEQFF.

This clonotype was recorded a few times. The rearrangement links TRBV5-1 to TRBJ1-2; D is unresolved. CDR1 is SGHRS, CDR2 YFSETQ, per germline. The V end was cut by 2 bases, the J end by 6 bases, with 14 bases between. There are 14 residues in the CDR3. CDR3 residues: CASSLHNTIDGYTF. The CDR3 DNA sequence: TGCGCCAGCAGCTTACACAATACGATCGATGGCTACACCTTC. The full variable domain, with the rest looked up from reference TRBV5-1 and TRBJ1-2, is KAGVTQTPRYLIKTRGQQVTLSCSPISGHRSVSWYQQTPGQGLQFLFEYFSETQRNKGNFPGRFSGRQFSNSRSEMNVSTLELGDSALYLCASSLHNTIDGYTFGSGTRLTVV.